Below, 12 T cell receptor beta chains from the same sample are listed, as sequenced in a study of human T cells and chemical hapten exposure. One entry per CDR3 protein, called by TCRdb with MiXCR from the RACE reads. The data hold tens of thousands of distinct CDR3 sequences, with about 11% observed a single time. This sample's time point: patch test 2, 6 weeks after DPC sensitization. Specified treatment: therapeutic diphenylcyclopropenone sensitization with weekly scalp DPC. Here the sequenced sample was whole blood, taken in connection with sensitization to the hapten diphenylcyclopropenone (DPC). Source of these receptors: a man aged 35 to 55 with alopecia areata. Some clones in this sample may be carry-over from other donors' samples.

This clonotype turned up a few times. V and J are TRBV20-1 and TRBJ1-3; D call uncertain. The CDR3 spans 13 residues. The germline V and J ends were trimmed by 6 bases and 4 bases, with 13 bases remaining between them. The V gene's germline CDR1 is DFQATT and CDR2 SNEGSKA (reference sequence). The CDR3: CSALSTPGNTIYF. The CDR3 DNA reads TGCAGTGCCCTATCGACTCCAGGAAACACCATATATTTT.

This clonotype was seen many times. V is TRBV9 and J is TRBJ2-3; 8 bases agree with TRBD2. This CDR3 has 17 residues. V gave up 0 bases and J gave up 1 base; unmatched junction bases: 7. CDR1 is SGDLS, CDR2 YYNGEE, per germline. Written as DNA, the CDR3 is TGTGCCAGCAGCGTAGCTGGTGCGGGAGGTGGCACAGATACGCAGTATTTT. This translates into CASSVAGAGGGTDTQYF.

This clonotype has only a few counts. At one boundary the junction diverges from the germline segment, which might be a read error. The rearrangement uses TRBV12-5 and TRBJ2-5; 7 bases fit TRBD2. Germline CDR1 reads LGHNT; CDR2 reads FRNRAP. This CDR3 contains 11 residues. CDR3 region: CASGTVTSKHF. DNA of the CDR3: TGTGCTAGTGGTACGGTGACTAGCAAGCACTTC.

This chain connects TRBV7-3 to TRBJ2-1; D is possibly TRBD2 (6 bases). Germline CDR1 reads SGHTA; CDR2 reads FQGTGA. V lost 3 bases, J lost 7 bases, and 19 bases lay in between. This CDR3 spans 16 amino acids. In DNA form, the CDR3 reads TGTGCCAGCAGCTTGGACCCTGGGACTTACAAGAATGAGCAGTTCTTC. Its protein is CASSLDPGTYKNEQFF.

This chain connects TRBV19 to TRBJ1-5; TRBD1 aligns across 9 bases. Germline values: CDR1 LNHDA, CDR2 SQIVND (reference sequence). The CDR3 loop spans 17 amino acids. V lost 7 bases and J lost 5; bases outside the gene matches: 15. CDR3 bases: TGTGCCAGTATTGCCGTCGACAGGGGGTGGCTGGATCAGCCCCAGCATTTT. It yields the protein CASIAVDRGWLDQPQHF.

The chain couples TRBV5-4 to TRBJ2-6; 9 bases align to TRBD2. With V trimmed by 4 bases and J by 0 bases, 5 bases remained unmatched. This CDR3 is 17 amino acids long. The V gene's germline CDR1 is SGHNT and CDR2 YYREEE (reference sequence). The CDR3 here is CASSTTSGASGANVLTF. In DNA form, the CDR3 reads TGTGCCAGCAGCACGACTAGCGGAGCCTCTGGGGCCAACGTCCTGACTTTC.

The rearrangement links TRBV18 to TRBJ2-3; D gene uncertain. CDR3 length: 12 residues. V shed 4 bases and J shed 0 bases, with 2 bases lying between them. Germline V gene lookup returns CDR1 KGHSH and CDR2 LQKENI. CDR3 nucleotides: TGTGCCAGCTCACGTAGCACAGATACGCAGTATTTT. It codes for CASSRSTDTQYF. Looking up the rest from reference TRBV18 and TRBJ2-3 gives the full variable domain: NAGVMQNPRHLVRRRGQEARLRCSPMKGHSHVYWYRQLPEEGLKFMVYLQKENIIDESGMPKERFSAEFPKEGPSILRIQQVVRGDSAAYFCASSRSTDTQYFGPGTRLTVL.

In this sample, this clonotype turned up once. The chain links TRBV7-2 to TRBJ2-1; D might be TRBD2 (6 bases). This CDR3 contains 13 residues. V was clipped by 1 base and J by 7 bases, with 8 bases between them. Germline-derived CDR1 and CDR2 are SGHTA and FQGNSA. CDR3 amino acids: CASSLVGRNEQFF. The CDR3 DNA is TGTGCCAGCAGCTTAGTCGGGAGAAATGAGCAGTTCTTC. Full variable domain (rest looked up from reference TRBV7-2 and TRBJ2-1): GAGVSQSPSNKVTEKGKDVELRCDPISGHTALYWYRQSLGQGLEFLIYFQGNSAPDKSGLPSDRFSAERTGGSVSTLTIQRTQQEDSAVYLCASSLVGRNEQFFGPGTRLTVL.

This CDR3 reads CASSLDGGSNTEAFF. CDR3 DNA: TGCGCCAGCAGCTTGGATGGGGGATCGAACACTGAAGCTTTCTTT. The gene calls are TRBV5-1 and TRBJ1-1, with D perhaps matching TRBD1 (5 bases). CDR3 size: 15 residues. Germline lookup yields CDR1 SGHRS and CDR2 YFSETQ. V shed 0 bases and J shed 1 base, with 10 bases lying between them.

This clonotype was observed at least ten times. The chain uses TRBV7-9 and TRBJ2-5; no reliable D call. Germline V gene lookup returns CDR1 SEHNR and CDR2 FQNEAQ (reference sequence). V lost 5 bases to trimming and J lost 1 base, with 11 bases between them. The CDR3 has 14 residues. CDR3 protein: CASSPNYGQETQYF. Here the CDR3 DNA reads TGTGCCAGCAGCCCGAATTACGGCCAAGAGACCCAGTACTTC.

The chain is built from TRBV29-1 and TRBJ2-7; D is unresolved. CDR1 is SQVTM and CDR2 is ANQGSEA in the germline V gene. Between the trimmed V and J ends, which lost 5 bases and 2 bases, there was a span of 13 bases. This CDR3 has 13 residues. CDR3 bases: TGCAGCGTTTCCGGGCCGACCACCTACGAGCAGTACTTC. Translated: CSVSGPTTYEQYF.

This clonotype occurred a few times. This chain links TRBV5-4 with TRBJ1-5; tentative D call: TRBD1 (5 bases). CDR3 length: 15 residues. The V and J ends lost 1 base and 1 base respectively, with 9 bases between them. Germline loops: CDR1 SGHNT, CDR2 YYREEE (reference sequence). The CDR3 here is CASSLQGVSNQPQHF. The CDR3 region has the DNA TGTGCCAGCAGCTTGCAGGGCGTGAGCAATCAGCCCCAGCATTTT.